This T cell receptor beta chain was recovered during a study of OX40 agonist ivuxolimab in advanced cancers. At the level of the study: An agonistic anti-OX40 (CD134) antibody, ivuxolimab, was used to treat the patients. Study results and limitations: Some nonresponders likewise displayed low normalized T-cell clonal expansion. Clonal expansion was among the lowest in partial responders at 0.1-3.0 mg/kg, especially CD8+. The CD4+ and CD8+ T cells in the blood had expanded clonally by week 6 at 0.1 to 3.0 mg/kg.

In the case of this clone: Its antigen is as yet unknown.

TCRdb's copy holds only in-frame clones and misses some; the assay was immunoSEQ multiplex PCR. The repertoire holds about 29,000 clones, with around 90% as singletons. The CDR3 covers 13 residues. Germline V lookup: CDR1 SEHNR, CDR2 FQNEAQ (reference sequence). V was clipped by 6 bases and J by 3 bases, with 11 bases between them. The source is an adult with an advanced solid tumor such as melanoma, head and neck, liver or kidney cancer. This chain uses TRBV7-9 with TRBJ1-1; D call uncertain. Sequenced here: CD4+ or CD8+ T cells sorted from blood, sampled in a trial of the OX40 agonist ivuxolimab. CDR3 DNA sequence: TGTGCCAGCAGTTCTGGTAGGGACACTGAAGCTTTCTTT. Translated, it gives CASSSGRDTEAFF.